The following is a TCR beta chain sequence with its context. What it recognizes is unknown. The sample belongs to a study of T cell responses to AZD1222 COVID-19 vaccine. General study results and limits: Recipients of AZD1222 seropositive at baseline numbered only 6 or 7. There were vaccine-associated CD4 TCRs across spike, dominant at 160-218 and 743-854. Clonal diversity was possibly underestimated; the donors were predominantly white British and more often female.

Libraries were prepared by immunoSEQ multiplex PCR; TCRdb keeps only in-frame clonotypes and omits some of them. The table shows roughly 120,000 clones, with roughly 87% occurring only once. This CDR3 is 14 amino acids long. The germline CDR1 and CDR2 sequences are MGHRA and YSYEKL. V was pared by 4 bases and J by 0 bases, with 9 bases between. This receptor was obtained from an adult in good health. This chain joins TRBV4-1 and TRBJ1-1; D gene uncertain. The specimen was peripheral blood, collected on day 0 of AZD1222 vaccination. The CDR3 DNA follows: TGCGCCAGCAGCCGGACGGCAGTGAACACTGAAGCTTTCTTT. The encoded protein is CASSRTAVNTEAFF.